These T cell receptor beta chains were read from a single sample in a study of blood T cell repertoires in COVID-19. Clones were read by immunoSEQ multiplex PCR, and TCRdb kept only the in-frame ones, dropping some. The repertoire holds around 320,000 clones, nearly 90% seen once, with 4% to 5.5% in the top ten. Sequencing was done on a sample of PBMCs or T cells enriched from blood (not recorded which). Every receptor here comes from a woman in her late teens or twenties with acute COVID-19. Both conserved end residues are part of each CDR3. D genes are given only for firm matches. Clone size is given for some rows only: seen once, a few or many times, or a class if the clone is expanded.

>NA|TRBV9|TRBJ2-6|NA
TGTGCCAGCAGCGCCCCCGTCTCTGGGGCCAACGTCCTGACTTTC
CASSAPVSGANVLTF
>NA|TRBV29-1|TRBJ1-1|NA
TGCAGCGCAAAGGGGTTGGGGAACACTGAAGCTTTCTTT
CSAKGLGNTEAFF
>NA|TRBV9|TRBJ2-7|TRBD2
TGTGCCAGCAGCGACCGAATGGACGGGACTAGCGGCCCCTACGAGCAGTACTTC
CASSDRMDGTSGPYEQYF
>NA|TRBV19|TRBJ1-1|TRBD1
TGTGCCAGTAGTATTTCACAGGGGATTGAAGCTTTCTTT
CASSISQGIEAFF
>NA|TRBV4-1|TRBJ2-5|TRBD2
TGCGCCAGCAGCCAAGGAGAGACTAGCGGGAGATTGAGCGGAGAGACCCAGTACTTC
CASSQGETSGRLSGETQYF
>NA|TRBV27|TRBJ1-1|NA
TGTGCCAGCAGTTTAACAGGACCCTGGGGAGCTTTCTTT
CASSLTGPWGAFF
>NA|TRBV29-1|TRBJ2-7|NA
TGCAGCGTTAGATTGGCCAGTTACGAGCAGTACTTC
CSVRLASYEQYF
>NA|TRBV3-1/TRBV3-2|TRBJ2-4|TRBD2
TGTGCCAGCAGCCAAGTTTGGGGAAGCGGGACGATTGTAGCCAAAAACATTCAGTACTTC
CASSQVWGSGTIVAKNIQYF
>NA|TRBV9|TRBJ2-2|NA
TGTGCCAGCAGAAGCACAGGGTCCAACACCGGGGAGCTGTTTTTT
CASRSTGSNTGELFF
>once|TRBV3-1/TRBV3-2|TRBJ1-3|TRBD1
TGTGCCAGCAGCCGTCCGGGACAGGGTCTGTCTGGAAACACCATATATTTT
CASSRPGQGLSGNTIYF
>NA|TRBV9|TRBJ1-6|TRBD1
TGTGCCAGCAGCCCCCGGACAGGTCATGGGCCCCTCCACTTT
CASSPRTGHGPLHF
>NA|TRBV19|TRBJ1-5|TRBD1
TGTGCCAGTAGTATACGGACAGGGGATCAGCCCCAGCATTTT
CASSIRTGDQPQHF
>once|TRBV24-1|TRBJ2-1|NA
TGTGCCACCAGTGGGCGGGGTCCTTACAATGAGCAGTTCTTC
CATSGRGPYNEQFF
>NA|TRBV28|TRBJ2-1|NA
TGTGCCAGCAGTCAGATACGGGTCTACTCCTACAATGAGCAGTTCTTC
CASSQIRVYSYNEQFF
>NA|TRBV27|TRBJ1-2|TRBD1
TGTGCCAGCAGTTTTAGGGACAGGGACTATGGCTACACCTTC
CASSFRDRDYGYTF
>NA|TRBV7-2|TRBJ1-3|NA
TGTGCCAGCAGCTTAAAGGCAGGGCCCTCTGGAAACACCATATATTTT
CASSLKAGPSGNTIYF
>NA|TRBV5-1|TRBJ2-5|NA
TGCGCCAGCAGCTTGCCCGGGGCTAGCGACCAAGAGACCCAGTACTTC
CASSLPGASDQETQYF
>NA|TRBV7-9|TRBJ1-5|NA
TGTGCCAGCAGCTCCACCCTCCGGGGAGGGAGCAATCAGCCCCAGCATTTT
CASSSTLRGGSNQPQHF
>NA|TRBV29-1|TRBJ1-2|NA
TGCAGCGTTGCCAGGGCCCCGGGTAACTATGGCTACACCTTC
CSVARAPGNYGYTF
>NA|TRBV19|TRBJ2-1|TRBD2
TGTGCCAGTACCGATAGCTCCGGGACTAGCGGGAGGGCGGGGGTCAATGAGCAGTTCTTC
CASTDSSGTSGRAGVNEQFF
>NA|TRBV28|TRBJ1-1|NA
TGTGCCAGCAGTCTGGACAGGAACACTGAAGCTTTCTTT
CASSLDRNTEAFF
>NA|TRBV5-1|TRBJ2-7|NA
TGCGCCAGCAGCCGGGGGACCTACGAGCAGTACTTC
CASSRGTYEQYF
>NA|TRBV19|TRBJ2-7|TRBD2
TGTGCCAGTAGCATCCTAGCGGGGGGCTACGAGCAGTACTTC
CASSILAGGYEQYF
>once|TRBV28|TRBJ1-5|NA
TGTGCCAGCAGTCCCCAAATGGCAGGGGCGACCCAGCCCCAGCATTTT
CASSPQMAGATQPQHF
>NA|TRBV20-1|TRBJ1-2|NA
TGCAGTGCTAGTCAGTTCCTCGACTATGGCTACACCTTC
CSASQFLDYGYTF
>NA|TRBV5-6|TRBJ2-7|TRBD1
TGTGCCAGCAGCCGAGGACAGGGGAGAGTCGAGCAGTACTTC
CASSRGQGRVEQYF
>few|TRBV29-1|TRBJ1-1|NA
TGCAGCGTTCTATCGGGGTTTCGGACTGAAGCTTTCTTT
CSVLSGFRTEAFF
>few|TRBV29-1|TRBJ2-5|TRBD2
TGCAGCGTCGTAATCCCGGGACTAGGAGGAGAGACCCAGTACTTC
CSVVIPGLGGETQYF
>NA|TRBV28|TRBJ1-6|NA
TGTGCCAGCAGCCTGGGGGGTTCACCCCTCCACTTT
CASSLGGSPLHF
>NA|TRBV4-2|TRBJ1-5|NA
TGTGCCAGCAGCCGAGGCCTGGATAATCAGCCCCAGCATTTT
CASSRGLDNQPQHF
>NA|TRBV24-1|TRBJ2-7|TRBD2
TGTGCCACCAGTGACCCGACTAGCGGTACCTACGAGCAGTACTTC
CATSDPTSGTYEQYF
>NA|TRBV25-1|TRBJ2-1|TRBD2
TGTGCCAGCAGTACCCCTAGCGGGAGCTTTTACAATGAGCAGTTCTTC
CASSTPSGSFYNEQFF
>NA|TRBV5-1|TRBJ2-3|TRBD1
TGCGCCAGCAGGACAGGGGGCACAGATACGCAGTATTTT
CASRTGGTDTQYF
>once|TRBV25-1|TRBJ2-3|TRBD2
TGTGCCAGCAGTGAGGGGCTAGCGGCAAGCACAGATACGCAGTATTTT
CASSEGLAASTDTQYF